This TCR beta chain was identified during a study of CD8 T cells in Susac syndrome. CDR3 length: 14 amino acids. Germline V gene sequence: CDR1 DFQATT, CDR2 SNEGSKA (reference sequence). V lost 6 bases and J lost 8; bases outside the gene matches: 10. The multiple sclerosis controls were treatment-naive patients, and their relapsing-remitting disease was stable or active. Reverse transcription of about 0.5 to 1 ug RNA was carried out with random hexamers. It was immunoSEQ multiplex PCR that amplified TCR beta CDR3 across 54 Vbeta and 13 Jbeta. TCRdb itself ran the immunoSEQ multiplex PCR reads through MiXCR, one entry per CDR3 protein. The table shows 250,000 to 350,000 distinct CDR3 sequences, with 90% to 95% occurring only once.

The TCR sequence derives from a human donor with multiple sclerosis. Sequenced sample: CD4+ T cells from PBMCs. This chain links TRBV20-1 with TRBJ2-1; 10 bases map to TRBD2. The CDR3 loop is CSATGLAFIDEQFF. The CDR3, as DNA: TGCAGTGCAACGGGACTAGCGTTTATCGATGAGCAGTTCTTC.